These 14 T cell receptor beta chains were all obtained from the same sample, sequenced in a study of blood T cells in healthy people across ages. A second PCR of 7 to 11 cycles used a sample-barcoded 5' primer and a J-beta primer mix. Using its own MiXCR run on the 5' RACE reads, TCRdb lists one record per CDR3 protein. The table has about 1.4 million distinct CDR3 sequences, approximately 63% seen once. The material sequenced was blood. All receptors come from a man in his late teens or twenties in good health.

A note on this clonotype: One end of the junction is discordant with germline, which a read error may explain. This sequence joins TRBV4-3 and TRBJ2-4; possible D gene TRBD1, 6 bases. The closer fit of TRBJ2-7 to the DNA end suggests the J call may be wrong. Germline CDR1 reads LGHNA; CDR2 reads YSLEER. The CDR3 has 15 residues. The CDR3 DNA follows: TGCGCCAGCCGCCAAGACTTGGACAGTACCTACGAGCAGTACTTC. It yields the protein CASRQDLDSTYEQYF.

The chain employs TRBV28 and TRBJ2-7; D not resolved. The germline gives CDR1 MDHEN, CDR2 SYDVKM. This CDR3 comprises 15 residues. V was pared by 6 bases and J by 2 bases, with 17 bases between. DNA of the CDR3: TGTGCCAGCAGCTACCAGACGGGCCTGGCCTACGAGCAGTACTTC. Protein sequence: CASSYQTGLAYEQYF.

This chain links TRBV5-6 with TRBJ2-4; TRBD1 matches at 9 bases. CDR1 is SGHDT, CDR2 YYEEEE, per germline. V trimming: 1 base; J trimming: 9 bases; junction bases outside the gene matches: 8. The CDR3 totals 15 residues. CDR3 sequence reads: CASSLLRGQGTIQYF. Here the CDR3 DNA reads TGTGCCAGCAGCTTGTTGCGAGGACAGGGGACCATTCAGTACTTC.

The chain joins TRBV19 to TRBJ1-4; D remains ambiguous. The CDR3 is 15 residues long. In germline, CDR1 is LNHDA, CDR2 SQIVND (reference sequence). V was trimmed by 1 base and J by 8 bases, leaving 14 bases between them. CDR3 DNA: TGTGCCAGTAGTATAGTCGGGCCAACGGGCGAAAAACTGTTTTTT. Translating it yields CASSIVGPTGEKLFF. Based on the CDR3 plus reference TRBV19 and TRBJ1-4, the full variable domain is DGGITQSPKYLFRKEGQNVTLSCEQNLNHDAMYWYRQDPGQGLRLIYYSQIVNDFQKGDIAEGYSVSREKKESFPLTVTSAQKNPTAFYLCASSIVGPTGEKLFFGSGTQLSVL.

This chain links TRBV2 with TRBJ2-3, with D hard to call. The CDR3 is 13 residues long. Germline CDR1 reads SNHLY; CDR2 reads FYNNEI. The ends were cut back, 5 bases at V and 2 bases at J, with 8 bases in the middle. The CDR3 sequence: CASSPRPTDTQYF. CDR3 bases: TGTGCCAGCAGTCCCCGGCCCACAGATACGCAGTATTTT.

The V call is TRBV10-3, the J call TRBJ2-1; TRBD2 is a possible D gene (5 bases). The ends were cut back, 5 bases at V and 10 bases at J, with 15 bases in the middle. The CDR3 runs to 13 residues. Germline CDR1 and CDR2: ENHRY and SYGVKD. The CDR3: CAISKKGEEEQFF. The CDR3, as DNA: TGTGCCATCAGTAAGAAGGGAGAAGAGGAGCAGTTCTTC.

Worth noting for this clonotype: Just one base apart from a much larger clone, this may be a read error. This chain connects TRBV6-4 to TRBJ1-5; D is ambiguous. Trimming stripped 6 bases from V and 1 base from J, with 10 bases between. CDR1 and CDR2 (germline): MRHNA, SNTAGT. This CDR3 has 14 residues. The CDR3 loop is CASRLEASNQPQHF. CDR3 DNA: TGTGCCAGCAGGCTAGAGGCCAGCAATCAGCCCCAGCATTTT.

J is TRBJ2-1 and V is TRBV20-1; D may be TRBD1 or TRBD2 (5 bases each). V was cut by 3 bases and J by 4 bases, with 10 bases left in between. The CDR3 is 13 amino acids. Germline V gene sequence: CDR1 DFQATT, CDR2 SNEGSKA (reference sequence). Here the CDR3 DNA reads TGCAGTGCTAGGACAGCGGTATACAATGAGCAGTTCTTC. This codes for CSARTAVYNEQFF.

The chain is built from TRBV7-2 and TRBJ2-3, with 7 bases matching TRBD2. Germline CDR1 is SGHTA and CDR2 is FQGNSA. J was trimmed by 5 bases and V by 4 bases; bases with no gene match: 9. The CDR3 is made up of 15 amino acids. The chain's CDR3 is CASSSGTTWVDTQYF. Here the CDR3 DNA reads TGTGCCAGCAGCTCCGGGACTACTTGGGTAGATACGCAGTATTTT.

The chain joins TRBV20-1 to TRBJ2-4; 7 nucleotides agree with TRBD2. The closer fit of TRBJ2-7 to the DNA end suggests the J call may be wrong. Germline CDR1 and CDR2: DFQATT and SNEGSKA (reference sequence). The CDR3 has 12 amino acids. The DNA of the CDR3 is TGCAGTACCGTGGGGGGGACCGACGAGCAGTACTTC. This gives the protein CSTVGGTDEQYF.

This chain joins TRBV20-1 and TRBJ2-1; 7 bases are a match to TRBD2. CDR3 length: 15 amino acids. CDR1 and CDR2 from the germline V gene are DFQATT and SNEGSKA (reference sequence). The V segment lost 4 bases and the J segment 3 bases; nucleotides outside the gene matches: 9. CDR3 nucleotide sequence: TGCAGTGCTAAGGGAACCCTAGCGGTCTACAATGAGCAGTTCTTC. Translated, it gives CSAKGTLAVYNEQFF.

The rearrangement joins TRBV4-2 to TRBJ2-2; D may correspond to TRBD1 or TRBD2 (5 bases each). CDR1 and CDR2 (germline): LGHNA, YNFKEQ. This CDR3 region has 17 residues. The germline V and J ends were trimmed by 2 bases and 3 bases, with 16 bases remaining between them. CDR3 in amino acids: CASSQLGRGIHTGELFF. The CDR3 coding sequence is TGTGCCAGCAGCCAACTGGGGCGAGGGATTCACACCGGGGAGCTGTTTTTT.

This clonotype has a single count. The V call is TRBV30, the J call TRBJ2-1, with TRBD1 as a possible D gene (6 bases). CDR3 length equals 15 residues. V lost 1 base and J lost 6, with 16 bases in between. Germline assignment: CDR1 GTSNPN and CDR2 SVGIG (reference sequence). The CDR3 is CAWSAWGTPANEQFF. CDR3 nucleotides: TGTGCCTGGAGTGCCTGGGGGACACCGGCCAATGAGCAGTTCTTC.

The rearrangement uses TRBV28 and TRBJ2-5; TRBD2 might be the D (5 bases). The J call could be wrong; TRBJ2-7 is a better fit for the DNA end. Germline CDR1 and CDR2: MDHEN and SYDVKM. The CDR3 is 14 amino acids. The CDR3 loop is CASGVLGLGYEQYF. In nucleotides, the CDR3 is TGTGCCAGCGGGGTACTAGGGTTGGGTTACGAGCAGTACTTC.